The 5 T cell receptor beta chains below were found in one sample sequenced in a study of blood T cell repertoires in COVID-19. Assay: immunoSEQ multiplex PCR; the TCRdb copy retains only in-frame clones and omits some. The sample carries roughly 220,000 clones, around 88% recorded once. The sequencing sample was made of PBMCs or T cells enriched from blood (not recorded which). Receptors were obtained from a woman aged 50 to 65 with acute COVID-19.

This chain uses TRBV3-1 (or the pseudogene TRBV3-2) with TRBJ2-7; TRBD2 matches at 8 bases. With V trimmed by 3 bases and J by 7 bases, 11 bases remained unmatched. The CDR3 extends over 15 amino acids. Germline V gene sequence: CDR1 LGHDT, CDR2 YNNKEL (reference sequence). The CDR3 spells CASSQLAGTRSEQYF. The CDR3 coding sequence is TGTGCCAGCAGCCAGCTAGCCGGGACTAGAAGTGAGCAGTACTTC.

This chain joins TRBV5-1 and TRBJ2-2, with D possibly TRBD1 on 6 matching bases. The V end was cut by 6 bases, the J end by 4 bases, with 16 bases between. This CDR3 region has 15 residues. Germline V gives CDR1 SGHRS, CDR2 YFSETQ. The CDR3 here is CASNWGRGSTGELFF. DNA of the CDR3: TGCGCCAGCAACTGGGGCAGGGGAAGCACCGGGGAGCTGTTTTTT.

This clone was detected a few times. The genes are TRBV5-1 and TRBJ2-7; 7 positions match TRBD1. Trimming at V came to 4 bases and at J to 3 bases, leaving 7 bases not matched to a gene. Per the germline V gene, CDR1 is SGHRS and CDR2 is YFSETQ. This CDR3 contains 14 residues. The CDR3 here is CASSGRTGDYEQYF. The CDR3 coding sequence is TGCGCCAGCAGCGGCAGGACAGGAGACTACGAGCAGTACTTC.

This clone was counted a few times. This chain connects TRBV7-2 to TRBJ1-1; 7 bases map to TRBD1. The germline V gene encodes CDR1 SGHTA and CDR2 FQGNSA. V lost 7 bases and J lost 1; bases outside the gene matches: 6. The CDR3 extends over 14 amino acids. The chain's CDR3 is CASTLQGPNTEAFF. For the CDR3, the DNA is TGTGCCAGCACATTACAGGGGCCGAACACTGAAGCTTTCTTT.

The V gene is TRBV10-3, the J gene TRBJ2-1, with D perhaps matching TRBD2 (6 bases). V lost 2 bases to trimming and J lost 5 bases, with 19 bases between them. The CDR3 sequence is 17 residues long. From germline, CDR1 is ENHRY and CDR2 SYGVKD. This CDR3 is CAISEKGYGLQNNEQFF. DNA of the CDR3: TGTGCCATCAGTGAGAAGGGGTATGGACTACAAAACAATGAGCAGTTCTTC.